Listed here is a single T cell receptor beta chain. Sequenced by immunoSEQ multiplex PCR; TCRdb stores in-frame clones only, minus some. This table holds 45,000 to 65,000 clones, 87% found once. The CDR3 covers 17 residues. CDR1 SGHRS and CDR2 YFSETQ come from the germline V gene. The J segment lost 4 bases and the V segment lost 2 bases, leaving 9 bases of the junction unmatched. Patients were excluded for autoimmune disease history or systemic immunosuppression. The entry originates in a study of OX40 agonist ivuxolimab in advanced cancers. Looking at the study overall: Three patients, one with hepatocellular carcinoma and two with cutaneous melanoma, achieved partial responses.

This sequence originates from an adult with an advanced solid tumor such as melanoma, head and neck, liver or kidney cancer. Material: CD4+ or CD8+ T cells sorted from blood, obtained in a trial of the OX40 agonist ivuxolimab. The chain links TRBV5-1 to TRBJ2-2; the match to TRBD2 covers 9 bases. The CDR3: CASSLISGGAATGELFF. CDR3 sequence (DNA): TGCGCCAGCAGCTTAATTAGCGGGGGAGCAGCCACCGGGGAGCTGTTTTTT.